This T cell receptor (beta chain) was recorded in a study of cytomegalovirus exposure and HLA in healthy donors. Vbeta (60) and Jbeta (13) primers were used in the PCR. The repertoire was sequenced with immunoSEQ multiplex PCR; TCRdb's copy has only in-frame clones and lacks some. The sample carries around 240,000 clones, over 80% recorded once. Turning to this clone: Other DNA sequences in the sample encode the same CDR3.

This CDR3 contains 12 residues. Per the germline V gene, CDR1 is GTSNPN and CDR2 is SVGIG (reference sequence). Trimming removed 3 bases from V and 3 bases from J, with 6 bases in between. The clonotype comes from a woman aged 40 to 50 in good health and CMV-seropositive. Material for sequencing was PBMCs. The V call is TRBV30, the J call TRBJ1-3; no clear D. CDR3 DNA: TGTGCCTGGAGCGTCCTTGGAAACACCATATATTTT. It specifies CAWSVLGNTIYF.